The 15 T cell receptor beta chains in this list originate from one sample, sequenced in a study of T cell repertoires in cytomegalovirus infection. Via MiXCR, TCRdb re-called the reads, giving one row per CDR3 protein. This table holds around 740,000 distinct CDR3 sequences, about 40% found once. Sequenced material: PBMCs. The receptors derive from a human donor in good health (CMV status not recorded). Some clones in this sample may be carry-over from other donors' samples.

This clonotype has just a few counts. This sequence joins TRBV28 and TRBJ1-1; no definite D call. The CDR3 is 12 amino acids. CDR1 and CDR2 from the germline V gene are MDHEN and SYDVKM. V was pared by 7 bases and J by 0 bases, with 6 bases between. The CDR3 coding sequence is TGTGCCAGCACTCGGATGAACACTGAAGCTTTCTTT. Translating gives CASTRMNTEAFF.

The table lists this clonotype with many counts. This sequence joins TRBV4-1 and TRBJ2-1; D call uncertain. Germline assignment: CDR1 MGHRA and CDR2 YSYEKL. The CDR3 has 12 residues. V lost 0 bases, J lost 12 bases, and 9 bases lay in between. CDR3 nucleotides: TGCGCCAGCAGCCAAGATTCGGTGGGGCAGTTCTTC. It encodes CASSQDSVGQFF.

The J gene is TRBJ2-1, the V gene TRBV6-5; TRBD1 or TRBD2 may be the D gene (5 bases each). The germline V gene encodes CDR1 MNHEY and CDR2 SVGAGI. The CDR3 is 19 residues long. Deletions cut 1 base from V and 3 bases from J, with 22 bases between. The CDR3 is CASSYFPDQLGEDYNEQFF. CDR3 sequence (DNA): TGTGCCAGCAGTTACTTTCCGGACCAATTGGGGGAAGACTACAATGAGCAGTTCTTC.

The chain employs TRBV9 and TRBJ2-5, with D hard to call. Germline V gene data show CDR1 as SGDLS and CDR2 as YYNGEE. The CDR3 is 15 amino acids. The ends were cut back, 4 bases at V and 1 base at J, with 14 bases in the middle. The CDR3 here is CASSSHAEIQETQYF. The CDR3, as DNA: TGTGCCAGCAGCTCTCACGCAGAGATCCAAGAGACCCAGTACTTC.

CDR3 protein: CSAAETSNYGYTF. Here the CDR3 DNA reads TGCAGTGCCGCCGAGACATCGAACTATGGCTACACCTTC. This chain links TRBV20-1 with TRBJ1-2; D is unresolved. Germline lookup yields CDR1 DFQATT and CDR2 SNEGSKA (reference sequence). The CDR3 length is 13 residues. Between the trimmed V and J ends, which lost 6 bases and 2 bases, there was a span of 13 bases.

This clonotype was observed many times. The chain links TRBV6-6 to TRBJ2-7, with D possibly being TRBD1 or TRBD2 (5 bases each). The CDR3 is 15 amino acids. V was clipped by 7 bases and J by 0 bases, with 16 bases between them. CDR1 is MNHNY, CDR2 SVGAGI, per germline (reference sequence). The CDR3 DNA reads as TGTGCCAGCATAGACAGAGGGGTAAGCTCCTACGAGCAGTACTTC. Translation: CASIDRGVSSYEQYF.

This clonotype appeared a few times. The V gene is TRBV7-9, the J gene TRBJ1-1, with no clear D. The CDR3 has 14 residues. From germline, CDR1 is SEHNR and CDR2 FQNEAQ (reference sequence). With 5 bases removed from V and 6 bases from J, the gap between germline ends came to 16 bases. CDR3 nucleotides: TGTGCCAGCAGCATCAAGCCCGGTGACGCTGAAGCTTTCTTT. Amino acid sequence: CASSIKPGDAEAFF.

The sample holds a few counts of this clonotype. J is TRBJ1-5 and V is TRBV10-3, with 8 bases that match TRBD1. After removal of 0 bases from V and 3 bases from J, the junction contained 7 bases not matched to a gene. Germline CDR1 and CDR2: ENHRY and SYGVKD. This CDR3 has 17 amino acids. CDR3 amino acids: CAISESGGQGVNQPQHF. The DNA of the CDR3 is TGTGCCATCAGTGAGTCCGGTGGACAGGGTGTCAATCAGCCCCAGCATTTT.

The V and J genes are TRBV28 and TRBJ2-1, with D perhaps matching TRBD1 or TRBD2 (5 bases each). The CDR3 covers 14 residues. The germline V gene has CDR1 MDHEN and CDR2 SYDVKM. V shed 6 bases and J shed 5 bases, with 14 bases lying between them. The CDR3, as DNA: TGTGCCAGCAGCCCCACCACGGGGCACAATGAGCAGTTCTTC. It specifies CASSPTTGHNEQFF. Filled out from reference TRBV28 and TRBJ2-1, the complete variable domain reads DVKVTQSSRYLVKRTGEKVFLECVQDMDHENMFWYRQDPGLGLRLIYFSYDVKMKEKGDIPEGYSVSREKKERFSLILESASTNQTSMYLCASSPTTGHNEQFFGPGTRLTVL.

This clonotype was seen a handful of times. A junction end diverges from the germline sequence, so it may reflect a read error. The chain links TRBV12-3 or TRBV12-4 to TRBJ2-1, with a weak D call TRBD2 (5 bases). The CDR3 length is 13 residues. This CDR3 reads CASSFSGPELRVF. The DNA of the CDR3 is TGTGCCAGCAGTTTCAGTGGCCCCGAATTGAGGGTCTTC.

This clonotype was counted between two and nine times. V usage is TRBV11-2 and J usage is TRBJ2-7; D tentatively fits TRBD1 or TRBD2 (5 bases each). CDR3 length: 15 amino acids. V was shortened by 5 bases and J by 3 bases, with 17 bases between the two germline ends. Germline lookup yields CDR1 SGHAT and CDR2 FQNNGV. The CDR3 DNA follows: TGTGCCAGCAGCCGGGGAGAGTTGAGGGGCTACGAGCAGTACTTC. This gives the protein CASSRGELRGYEQYF.

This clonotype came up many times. For the CDR3, the DNA is TGTGCCAGCAGTTACACAGCGGGAACCACAGATACGCAGTATTTT. Its protein product is CASSYTAGTTDTQYF. This chain links TRBV6-5 with TRBJ2-3; 7 bases line up with TRBD2. V was pared by 2 bases and J by 2 bases, with 4 bases of the junction left unmatched. CDR3 size: 15 residues. In germline, CDR1 is MNHEY, CDR2 SVGAGI.

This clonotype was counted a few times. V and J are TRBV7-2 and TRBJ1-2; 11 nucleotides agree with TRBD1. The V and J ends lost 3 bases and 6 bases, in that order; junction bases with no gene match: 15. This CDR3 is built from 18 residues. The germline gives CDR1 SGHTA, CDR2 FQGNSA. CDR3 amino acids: CASSLVWTGGVGGDGYTF. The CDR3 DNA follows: TGTGCCAGCAGCTTGGTCTGGACAGGGGGCGTCGGTGGAGATGGCTACACCTTC.

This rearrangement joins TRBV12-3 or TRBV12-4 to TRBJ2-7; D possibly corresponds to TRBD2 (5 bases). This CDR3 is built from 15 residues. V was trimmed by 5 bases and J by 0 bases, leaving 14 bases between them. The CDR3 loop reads CASSPSGRNSYEQYF. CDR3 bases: TGTGCCAGCAGTCCCTCGGGGAGAAACTCCTACGAGCAGTACTTC.

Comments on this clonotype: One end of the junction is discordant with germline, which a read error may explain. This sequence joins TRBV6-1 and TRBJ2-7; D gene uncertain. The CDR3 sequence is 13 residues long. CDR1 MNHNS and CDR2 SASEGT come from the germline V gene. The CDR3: CDSRTTLSYEQYF. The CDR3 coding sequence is TGTGACAGCAGAACTACGCTCTCCTACGAGCAGTACTTC.